A selection of T cell receptor beta chains follows, all from one sample in a study of long-term antiretroviral therapy in people with HIV. Method: immunoSEQ multiplex PCR; TCRdb's copy keeps in-frame clones and lacks some. This table holds some 25,000 clones, over 80% found once. Sample: unsorted PBMCs, taken around 4.5 years after starting antiretroviral therapy. The receptors were gathered from a man in his thirties or forties with HIV. The CDR3 runs from the conserved cysteine through the conserved F or W. Fields, in order: J gene, clone size, D gene, V gene, CDR3 protein, CDR3 DNA. The D gene is left open where the match is weak. Not all rows give a size; the values are once, few, many and, for expanded clones, a class.

j_call: TRBJ2-2
clone_size: .
d_call: TRBD2
v_call: TRBV2
cdr3_aa: CASGTSGEVGTGELFF
cdr3_nt: TGTGCCAGCGGGACTAGCGGGGAGGTTGGAACCGGGGAGCTGTTTTTT

j_call: TRBJ1-1
clone_size: .
d_call: TRBD1
v_call: TRBV2
cdr3_aa: CASSTDRVSPEAFF
cdr3_nt: TGTGCCAGCAGTACGGACAGGGTTTCCCCTGAAGCTTTCTTT

j_call: TRBJ2-7
clone_size: .
d_call: .
v_call: TRBV7-2
cdr3_aa: CASSTRGAQYF
cdr3_nt: TGTGCCAGCAGCACCCGGGGCGCTCAGTACTTC

j_call: TRBJ2-7
clone_size: .
d_call: TRBD2
v_call: TRBV5-1
cdr3_aa: CASSLNSGGAGEQYF
cdr3_nt: TGCGCCAGCAGCTTGAATAGCGGGGGGGCGGGTGAGCAGTACTTC

j_call: TRBJ2-6
clone_size: .
d_call: .
v_call: TRBV4-3
cdr3_aa: CASSQDPAEISGANVLTF
cdr3_nt: TGCGCCAGCAGCCAAGATCCGGCAGAAATCTCTGGGGCCAACGTCCTGACTTTC

j_call: TRBJ2-7
clone_size: .
d_call: .
v_call: TRBV2
cdr3_aa: CASSDWGPHSEQYF
cdr3_nt: TGTGCCAGCAGTGACTGGGGTCCCCACTCCGAGCAGTACTTC

j_call: TRBJ2-3
clone_size: .
d_call: TRBD2
v_call: TRBV7-2
cdr3_aa: CASSLWTSGNTDTQYF
cdr3_nt: TGTGCCAGCAGCTTATGGACTAGCGGAAACACAGATACGCAGTATTTT

j_call: TRBJ2-5
clone_size: .
d_call: .
v_call: TRBV30
cdr3_aa: CAWSPWRAETQYF
cdr3_nt: TGTGCCTGGAGCCCCTGGAGGGCAGAGACCCAGTACTTC

j_call: TRBJ2-3
clone_size: .
d_call: TRBD2
v_call: TRBV7-3
cdr3_aa: CASSAKRGSTDTQYF
cdr3_nt: TGTGCCAGCAGCGCCAAGCGGGGGAGCACAGATACGCAGTATTTT

j_call: TRBJ2-1
clone_size: .
d_call: .
v_call: TRBV7-2
cdr3_aa: CASGSYRARFNEQFF
cdr3_nt: TGTGCCAGCGGGTCCTACCGGGCAAGGTTCAATGAGCAGTTCTTC

j_call: TRBJ1-1
clone_size: .
d_call: .
v_call: TRBV5-1
cdr3_aa: CASSLGGGDDTEAFF
cdr3_nt: TGCGCCAGCAGCTTGGGGGGGGGTGATGACACTGAAGCTTTCTTT

j_call: TRBJ2-7
clone_size: .
d_call: TRBD1
v_call: TRBV2
cdr3_aa: CASSRDRGPNEQYF
cdr3_nt: TGTGCCAGCAGCCGGGACAGGGGGCCCAACGAGCAGTACTTC

j_call: TRBJ1-4
clone_size: once
d_call: TRBD1
v_call: TRBV5-1
cdr3_aa: CASSLLGQSNEKLFF
cdr3_nt: TGCGCCAGCAGCTTACTGGGACAGAGTAATGAAAAACTGTTTTTT

j_call: TRBJ2-3
clone_size: .
d_call: .
v_call: TRBV27
cdr3_aa: CASSPGARQITQYF
cdr3_nt: TGTGCCAGCAGTCCAGGGGCCCGACAGATTACGCAGTATTTT

j_call: TRBJ2-3
clone_size: .
d_call: .
v_call: TRBV6-4
cdr3_aa: CASSDSASGGGDTQYF
cdr3_nt: TGTGCCAGCAGTGACTCAGCTAGCGGAGGGGGGGATACGCAGTATTTT

j_call: TRBJ1-4
clone_size: .
d_call: .
v_call: TRBV5-4
cdr3_aa: CASSLSAGADEKLFF
cdr3_nt: TGTGCCAGCAGCTTGTCCGCGGGGGCGGATGAAAAACTGTTTTTT

j_call: TRBJ2-1
clone_size: .
d_call: .
v_call: TRBV9
cdr3_aa: CASSVAPGEEYNEQFF
cdr3_nt: TGTGCCAGCAGCGTAGCTCCAGGGGAGGAGTACAATGAGCAGTTCTTC

j_call: TRBJ2-1
clone_size: .
d_call: TRBD2
v_call: TRBV27
cdr3_aa: CASSFGTSYGNEQFF
cdr3_nt: TGTGCCAGCAGCTTCGGGACTAGCTACGGCAATGAGCAGTTCTTC

j_call: TRBJ2-7
clone_size: .
d_call: .
v_call: TRBV2
cdr3_aa: CASRDRTTGTYEQYF
cdr3_nt: TGTGCCAGCAGGGACAGAACGACAGGCACCTACGAGCAGTACTTC

j_call: TRBJ1-2
clone_size: .
d_call: TRBD1
v_call: TRBV7-2
cdr3_aa: CASSSDRGRNYGYTF
cdr3_nt: TGTGCCAGCAGCTCGGACAGGGGGCGTAACTATGGCTACACCTTC

j_call: TRBJ2-7
clone_size: .
d_call: TRBD2
v_call: TRBV7-7
cdr3_aa: CASSQEVAGSYEQYF
cdr3_nt: TGTGCTAGCAGCCAGGAGGTAGCGGGGTCCTACGAGCAGTACTTC

j_call: TRBJ1-5
clone_size: few
d_call: .
v_call: TRBV28
cdr3_aa: CASSSGYNNQPQHF
cdr3_nt: TGTGCCAGCAGTTCAGGGTACAACAATCAGCCCCAGCATTTT

j_call: TRBJ1-2
clone_size: .
d_call: .
v_call: TRBV9
cdr3_aa: CASSFIPANYGYTF
cdr3_nt: TGTGCCAGCAGCTTTATTCCGGCTAACTATGGCTACACCTTC

j_call: TRBJ2-2
clone_size: .
d_call: .
v_call: TRBV12-5
cdr3_aa: CASGKKGGGTGELFF
cdr3_nt: TGTGCTAGTGGTAAGAAGGGGGGCGGAACCGGGGAGCTGTTTTTT

j_call: TRBJ1-1
clone_size: .
d_call: .
v_call: TRBV29-1
cdr3_aa: CSAKRERGTEAFF
cdr3_nt: TGCAGCGCCAAACGGGAAAGGGGGACTGAAGCTTTCTTT

j_call: TRBJ2-7
clone_size: once
d_call: TRBD1
v_call: TRBV14
cdr3_aa: CASSPLQGAAYEQYF
cdr3_nt: TGTGCCAGCAGCCCGTTACAGGGGGCCGCCTACGAGCAGTACTTC

j_call: TRBJ1-1
clone_size: .
d_call: TRBD1
v_call: TRBV5-1
cdr3_aa: CASSIQGASDTEAFF
cdr3_nt: TGCGCCAGCAGTATTCAGGGGGCGTCGGACACTGAAGCTTTCTTT

j_call: TRBJ2-7
clone_size: .
d_call: .
v_call: TRBV5-5
cdr3_aa: CASSLDRTLYEQYF
cdr3_nt: TGTGCCAGCAGCTTGGACAGGACGCTCTACGAGCAGTACTTC

j_call: TRBJ2-1
clone_size: .
d_call: .
v_call: TRBV6-5
cdr3_aa: CASSQNGHYNEQFF
cdr3_nt: TGTGCCAGCAGCCAGAATGGCCACTACAATGAGCAGTTCTTC

j_call: TRBJ1-3
clone_size: .
d_call: .
v_call: TRBV11-2
cdr3_aa: CASSTFRNTIYF
cdr3_nt: TGTGCCAGCAGCACGTTTAGAAACACCATATATTTT

j_call: TRBJ2-7
clone_size: .
d_call: TRBD1
v_call: TRBV30
cdr3_aa: CAWSWTGGPYEQYF
cdr3_nt: TGTGCCTGGAGTTGGACAGGGGGACCCTACGAGCAGTACTTC

j_call: TRBJ2-1
clone_size: .
d_call: .
v_call: TRBV7-8
cdr3_aa: CASSLPQGIYNEQFF
cdr3_nt: TGTGCCAGCAGCTTACCCCAGGGCATATACAATGAGCAGTTCTTC

j_call: TRBJ2-2
clone_size: .
d_call: TRBD2
v_call: TRBV19
cdr3_aa: CASSILAGGPGELFF
cdr3_nt: TGTGCCAGTAGTATACTAGCGGGGGGGCCCGGGGAGCTGTTTTTT

j_call: TRBJ2-7
clone_size: .
d_call: .
v_call: TRBV27
cdr3_aa: CASSLGLIYEQYF
cdr3_nt: TGTGCCAGCAGTCTGGGACTTATTTACGAGCAGTACTTC

j_call: TRBJ2-2
clone_size: .
d_call: .
v_call: TRBV5-1
cdr3_aa: CASSKDRTNTGELFF
cdr3_nt: TGCGCCAGCAGCAAAGACAGGACAAACACCGGGGAGCTGTTTTTT

j_call: TRBJ1-5
clone_size: .
d_call: .
v_call: TRBV6-5
cdr3_aa: CASPRRGNQPQHF
cdr3_nt: TGTGCCAGCCCACGACGGGGCAATCAGCCCCAGCATTTT

j_call: TRBJ2-3
clone_size: .
d_call: .
v_call: TRBV13
cdr3_aa: CASSFVIFGTDTQYF
cdr3_nt: TGTGCCAGCAGCTTCGTCATATTTGGCACAGATACGCAGTATTTT

j_call: TRBJ2-3
clone_size: .
d_call: .
v_call: TRBV5-4
cdr3_aa: CASSLVDTDTQYF
cdr3_nt: TGTGCCAGCAGCTTGGTGGACACAGATACGCAGTATTTT